Listed here is a single TCR beta chain. RNA was extracted with the RNeasy kit, and a quantity of about 0.45 to 1 ug was reverse transcribed using random hexamers. The immunoSEQ assay covered 54 Vbeta and 13 Jbeta segments for CDR3. TCRdb recomputed calls from the immunoSEQ multiplex PCR reads with MiXCR, one row per CDR3 protein. The data hold almost 450,000 distinct CDR3 sequences, with roughly 85% observed a single time. This sample is part of a study of CD8 T cells in Susac syndrome. TEMRA cells were FACS-enriched, with CD8+ and CD4+ T cells isolated negatively. CDR1 SGHVS and CDR2 FQNEAQ come from the germline V gene. The CDR3 runs 15 residues. V lost 4 bases to trimming and J lost 11 bases; unmatched junction nucleotides: 12.

This receptor was taken from a human donor with multiple sclerosis. The material sequenced was CD8+ T cells from PBMCs. This chain joins TRBV7-8 and TRBJ2-3; 10 bases agree with TRBD1. Here the CDR3 reads CASSYGQGDILEQYF. DNA of the CDR3: TGTGCCAGCAGCTACGGACAGGGGGACATTCTGGAGCAGTATTTT.